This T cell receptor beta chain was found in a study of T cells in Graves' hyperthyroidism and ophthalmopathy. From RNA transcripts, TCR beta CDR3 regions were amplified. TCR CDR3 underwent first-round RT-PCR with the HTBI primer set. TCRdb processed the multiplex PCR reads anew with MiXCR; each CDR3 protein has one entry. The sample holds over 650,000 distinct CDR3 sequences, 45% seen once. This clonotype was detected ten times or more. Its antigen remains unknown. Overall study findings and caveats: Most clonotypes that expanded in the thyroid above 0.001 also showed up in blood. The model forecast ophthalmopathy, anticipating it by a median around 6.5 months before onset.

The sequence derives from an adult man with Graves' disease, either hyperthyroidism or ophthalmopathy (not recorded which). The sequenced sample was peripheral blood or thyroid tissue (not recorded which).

DNA for the CDR3: TGCAGCGTTGCGCGACAGGGCATCTATGGCTACACCTTC. This translates into CSVARQGIYGYTF. The chain combines TRBV29-1 with TRBJ1-2; 7 positions agree with TRBD1. Trimming took 4 bases from V and 4 from J; bases not matched to a gene: 6. The CDR3 covers 13 residues. Germline V CDR1 and CDR2: SQVTM, ANQGSEA. The full variable domain, rest sourced from reference TRBV29-1 and TRBJ1-2, is SAVISQKPSRDICQRGTSLTIQCQVDSQVTMMFWYRQQPGQSLTLIATANQGSEATYESGFVIDKFPISRPNLTFSTLTVSNMSPEDSSIYLCSVARQGIYGYTFGSGTRLTVV.